Listed below are T cell receptor beta chains from one sample, sequenced in a study of blood T cells in healthy people across ages. TCRdb independently ran MiXCR on the 5' RACE reads; one entry per CDR3 protein. The sample contains about 1.1 million distinct CDR3 sequences, roughly two fifths of which appear only once. The sample consisted of blood. The receptors here all came from a man aged 18 to 29 in good health. The CDR3 runs from the conserved cysteine through the conserved F or W. The D gene is left open where the match is weak. Clone size is stated in some rows and not others, as once, few, many or a class when expanded.

abundance	v_gene	j_gene	d_gene	CDR3nt	CDR3aa
few	TRBV20-1	TRBJ1-2	NA	TGCAGTGCCCCGACCCTGGGGGGCTACACCTTC	CSAPTLGGYTF
NA	TRBV2	TRBJ2-7	TRBD2	TGTGCCAGCAGACTAGCGGGGGGCATATTAAGCTCCTACAATGAGCAGTACTTC	CASRLAGGILSSYNEQYF
many	TRBV11-2	TRBJ2-3	NA	TGTGCCAGCAGCTTAGGAGGGTTTGGCACAGATACGCAGTATTTT	CASSLGGFGTDTQYF
few	TRBV28	TRBJ1-2	TRBD1	TGTGCCAGCACTGGGACAGGGACGGGCTATGGCTACACCTTC	CASTGTGTGYGYTF
NA	TRBV3-1	TRBJ1-2	NA	TGTGCCAGCAGCCTGCTCGCTACATGGACAGCCGACGGATATGGCTACACCTTC	CASSLLATWTADGYGYTF
few	TRBV27	TRBJ2-7	NA	TGTGCCAGCAGTTTATCGGTCGGCAGAACCTACGAGCAGTACTTC	CASSLSVGRTYEQYF
NA	TRBV7-2	TRBJ1-1	NA	TGTGCCAGCAGCTTATCGCGGGGTTCGAACACTGAAGCTTTCTTT	CASSLSRGSNTEAFF
NA	TRBV12-3/TRBV12-4	TRBJ1-4	NA	TGTGCCAGCAGCCTTTTCACCGGGCCTCCTGGTGAAAAACTGTTTTTT	CASSLFTGPPGEKLFF
NA	TRBV5-4	TRBJ1-1	NA	TGTGCCAGCAGCTTGGATCTGGGTAGGATCACTGAAGCTTTCTTT	CASSLDLGRITEAFF
NA	TRBV20-1	TRBJ2-3	NA	TGCAGGGCCGACGCCGGGGCCTTCACGAGGGGACCCAGCACAGATACGCAGTATTTT	CRADAGAFTRGPSTDTQYF
NA	TRBV29-1	TRBJ2-7	NA	TGCAGCGTGAATGCGGACACAATCTACGAGCAGTACTTC	CSVNADTIYEQYF
few	TRBV7-9	TRBJ1-1	NA	TGTGCCAGCAGCGCGCCCTGGGGCATGAACACTGAAGCTTTCTTT	CASSAPWGMNTEAFF
NA	TRBV5-4	TRBJ2-3	NA	TGTGCCAGCAGCTCAGTAGGGGTCGGCACGCAGTATTTT	CASSSVGVGTQYF
NA	TRBV7-8	TRBJ2-5	NA	TGTGCCAGCAGCTTTTCAGGGGCAAATGAGCAGTACTTC	CASSFSGANEQYF
NA	TRBV5-1	TRBJ2-1	TRBD2	TGCGCCAGCAGCTCGTCGGGCGGGGGGAGCTCCTACAATGAGCAGTTCTTC	CASSSSGGGSSYNEQFF